This TCR beta chain came from a study of blood T cell repertoires in COVID-19. Study-level background: Nucleic acid was either cDNA or gDNA, and it came from T cells, B-cell-depleted T cells, or PBMCs.

Recruited during active infection, patients (from Seattle) were subsequently followed longitudinally. Methods used by the authors: The assay estimated nucleated cells by amplifying reference gene primers. Profiled with immunoSEQ multiplex PCR; TCRdb holds only in-frame clones, not every one. V and J calls and clone size are copied from that table; D and trimming were computed from the DNA. The sample contains around 220,000 clones, 84% of which appear only once. The sample was peripheral blood. The receptor was derived from a woman of 80 years or more with COVID-19, enrolled during active disease.

CDR3: CASSYSRGNTIYF. CDR3 in DNA: TGTGCCAGCAGTTATAGTCGGGGGAACACCATATATTTT. The rearrangement links TRBV7-6 to TRBJ1-3; D possibly corresponds to TRBD1 (5 bases). Germline assignment: CDR1 SGHVS and CDR2 FNYEAQ. The CDR3 contains 13 residues. V lost 6 bases and J lost 7, with 13 bases in between.